These 27 T cell receptor beta chains originate from one sample sequenced in a study of cytomegalovirus exposure and HLA in healthy donors. Primers included in the PCR were 60 Vbeta and 13 Jbeta primers. TCRdb's copy holds only in-frame clones and misses some; the assay was immunoSEQ multiplex PCR. The sample includes about 160,000 clones, 80% to 90% of them seen just once. Sequencing input: PBMCs. Receptors were obtained from a woman aged 18-35 years in good health and CMV-seronegative.

This clone came up once. This chain joins TRBV10-3 and TRBJ1-1; TRBD1 might be the D (5 bases). This CDR3 is built from 11 residues. Germline V lookup: CDR1 ENHRY, CDR2 SYGVKD. Trimming shortened V by 3 bases and J by 10 bases, and 9 bases separated the two germline ends. Here the CDR3 reads CAISDRGGAFF. CDR3 nucleotides: TGTGCCATCAGTGATCGGGGGGGAGCTTTCTTT.

The chain couples TRBV19 to TRBJ1-2; D perhaps matches TRBD1 (6 bases). Germline V gene sequence: CDR1 LNHDA, CDR2 SQIVND (reference sequence). The CDR3 is 14 residues long. V was pared by 6 bases and J by 3 bases, with 14 bases between. The CDR3, as DNA: TGTGCCAGTAGGGTCATTGGGACACACTATGGCTACACCTTC. Translation: CASRVIGTHYGYTF.

The chain is built from TRBV2 and TRBJ1-1; D remains unclear. The CDR3 is 13 residues long. V was shortened by 4 bases and J by 1 base, with 7 bases between the two germline ends. Germline loops: CDR1 SNHLY, CDR2 FYNNEI. The CDR3, as DNA: TGTGCCAGCAGTGGTCAGGAGAACACTGAAGCTTTCTTT. The encoded protein is CASSGQENTEAFF.

This chain connects TRBV30 to TRBJ1-1; TRBD1 might be the D (5 bases). This CDR3 contains 12 residues. Per the germline V gene, CDR1 is GTSNPN and CDR2 is SVGIG (reference sequence). The ends were cut back, 3 bases at V and 5 bases at J, with 10 bases in the middle. The CDR3 DNA sequence: TGTGCCTGGAGGGGGCAGTGGACTGAAGCTTTCTTT. It specifies CAWRGQWTEAFF.

This sequence joins TRBV7-9 and TRBJ1-4, with a possible D match to TRBD1 (5 bases). The CDR3 contains 13 residues. Germline V gene data show CDR1 as SEHNR and CDR2 as FQNEAQ (reference sequence). Trimming left V 6 bases short and J 8 bases short, with 13 bases between. The CDR3 DNA follows: TGTGCCAGCAGGCAAACAGGAGACGAAAAACTGTTTTTT. Translated: CASRQTGDEKLFF.

The chain links TRBV4-1 to TRBJ2-1, with D uncertain. The CDR3 totals 16 residues. Trimming shortened V by 3 bases and J by 6 bases, and 18 bases separated the two germline ends. Germline V gene data show CDR1 as MGHRA and CDR2 as YSYEKL. This CDR3 reads CASSQFDSLLGNEQFF. CDR3 sequence (DNA): TGCGCCAGCAGCCAGTTCGACTCCCTCCTCGGCAATGAGCAGTTCTTC.

V and J are TRBV6-6 and TRBJ2-1, with D perhaps TRBD2 (6 bases). The CDR3 runs to 13 residues. CDR1 and CDR2 (germline): MNHNY, SVGAGI (reference sequence). V lost 6 bases and J 5 bases, leaving 11 bases between the germline ends. The CDR3 here is CASSPDYHNEQFF. The CDR3 nucleotides are TGTGCCAGCAGCCCGGACTACCACAATGAGCAGTTCTTC.

This clone was detected only a few times. The rearrangement uses TRBV5-6 and TRBJ1-4, with a possible D match to TRBD1 (6 bases). V was trimmed by 4 bases and J by 8 bases, leaving 15 bases between them. The V gene's germline CDR1 is SGHDT and CDR2 YYEEEE. This CDR3 is built from 14 residues. In DNA, the CDR3 is TGTGCCAGCAGCCTCGACAGGCTTGAGGAAAAACTGTTTTTT. Amino acid sequence: CASSLDRLEEKLFF. The entire variable domain, with the rest obtained from reference TRBV5-6 and TRBJ1-4, is as follows: DAGVTQSPTHLIKTRGQQVTLRCSPKSGHDTVSWYQQALGQGPQFIFQYYEEEERQRGNFPDRFSGHQFPNYSSELNVNALLLGDSALYLCASSLDRLEEKLFFGSGTQLSVL.

The chain is built from TRBV28 and TRBJ2-5, with D maybe TRBD1 (6 bases). With 0 bases removed from V and 2 bases from J, the gap between germline ends came to 16 bases. The V gene's germline CDR1 is MDHEN and CDR2 SYDVKM. This CDR3 has 17 residues. The chain's CDR3 is CASSLWDLGTSQETQYF. The CDR3 DNA reads as TGTGCCAGCAGTTTATGGGACCTCGGGACATCTCAAGAGACCCAGTACTTC.

The chain combines TRBV30 with TRBJ2-5; 10 bases align to TRBD2. The length of the CDR3 is 12 residues. V dropped 7 bases and J dropped 7; count of bases not matched to a gene: 6. Per germline, CDR1 GTSNPN and CDR2 SVGIG (reference sequence). CDR3: CASSGGAGTQYF. The CDR3 DNA follows: TGTGCCTCCAGCGGGGGGGCCGGGACCCAGTACTTC. The whole variable domain, remainder taken from reference TRBV30 and TRBJ2-5, is SQTIHQWPATLVQPVGSPLSLECTVEGTSNPNLYWYRQAAGRGLQLLFYSVGIGQISSEVPQNLSASRPQDRQFILSSKKLLLSDSGFYLCASSGGAGTQYFGPGTRLLVL.

The chain employs TRBV27 and TRBJ1-5; D gene ambiguous. The CDR3 consists of 13 residues. The V and J ends lost 2 bases and 3 bases respectively, with 5 bases between them. Germline values: CDR1 MNHEY, CDR2 SMNVEV (reference sequence). CDR3 residues: CASSLGLNQPQHF. CDR3 in DNA: TGTGCCAGCAGTTTAGGGCTCAATCAGCCCCAGCATTTT.

This clone was detected many times. V gene TRBV6-1 combines with J gene TRBJ1-5; TRBD1 is a possible D gene (5 bases). This CDR3 contains 14 residues. Germline CDR1 and CDR2: MNHNS and SASEGT. With 3 bases removed from V and 2 bases from J, the gap between germline ends came to 8 bases. The CDR3 DNA follows: TGTGCCAGCAGTGACGGAGGGGGCAATCAGCCCCAGCATTTT. Translated: CASSDGGGNQPQHF.

V usage is TRBV7-9 and J usage is TRBJ1-2; 8 nucleotides align to TRBD1. CDR3 size: 18 residues. V gave up 5 bases and J gave up 1 base; unmatched junction bases: 15. The V gene's germline CDR1 is SEHNR and CDR2 FQNEAQ (reference sequence). This CDR3 is CASSTTSGRGLLNYGYTF. The CDR3 region has the DNA TGTGCCAGCAGCACAACCTCGGGCAGGGGGCTCCTTAACTATGGCTACACCTTC.

V usage is TRBV29-1 and J usage is TRBJ1-1, with D uncertain. V shed 7 bases and J shed 7 bases, with 22 bases lying between them. The CDR3 sequence is 14 residues long. Germline lookup yields CDR1 SQVTM and CDR2 ANQGSEA. For the CDR3, the DNA is TGCAGCGCCCGCTCGTTCGGATCGGGAGATGAAGCTTTCTTT. Translating gives CSARSFGSGDEAFF.

The V and J genes are TRBV5-1 and TRBJ1-2, with 10 nucleotides matching TRBD1. Germline CDR1 is SGHRS and CDR2 is YFSETQ. This CDR3 region has 15 residues. Trimming at V came to 0 bases and at J to 3 bases, leaving 2 bases not matched to a gene. The CDR3, as DNA: TGCGCCAGCAGCTTGGCCGGGACAGGGGACTATGGCTACACCTTC. Translating it yields CASSLAGTGDYGYTF.

The chain links TRBV5-6 to TRBJ2-4, with a tentative D call TRBD1 (6 bases). V was cut by 10 bases and J by 0 bases, with 23 bases left in between. In germline, CDR1 is SGHDT, CDR2 YYEEEE. There are 17 residues in the CDR3. CDR3 protein: CACDRDIKLLAKNIQYF. The CDR3 nucleotides read TGTGCCTGCGACCGGGACATTAAGCTTCTAGCCAAAAACATTCAGTACTTC.

V and J are TRBV15 and TRBJ1-1; weak D call: TRBD1 (5 bases). This CDR3 comprises 15 residues. The germline V gene has CDR1 LNHNV and CDR2 YYDKDF (reference sequence). Trimming cost V 5 bases and J 0 bases, with 13 bases left between them. Here the CDR3 DNA reads TGTGCCACCAGCGACCTCGGGGGACTGAACACTGAAGCTTTCTTT. Amino acids: CATSDLGGLNTEAFF.

This chain uses TRBV10-3 with TRBJ1-1; possibly TRBD1 for D (5 bases). This CDR3 has 15 residues. V gave up 4 bases and J gave up 1 base, with 13 bases separating them. Germline-derived CDR1 and CDR2 are ENHRY and SYGVKD. CDR3 DNA: TGTGCCATCAGTGCAGGGCAGGGCGGGAACACTGAAGCTTTCTTT. This sequence encodes CAISAGQGGNTEAFF.

This clone was seen once. The V gene is TRBV15, the J gene TRBJ2-5; TRBD2 matches at 8 bases. Germline CDR1 reads LNHNV; CDR2 reads YYDKDF (reference sequence). J gave up 3 bases and V 3 bases, and 6 bases lay outside the gene matches. The CDR3 is 15 amino acids. For the CDR3, the DNA is TGTGCCACCAGCAGGGGACTAGGAGGCGAAGAGACCCAGTACTTC. Translated, it gives CATSRGLGGEETQYF.

This clone appeared once. The chain recombines TRBV6-5 with TRBJ2-7; 12 nucleotides match TRBD2. J lost 7 bases, V lost 4 bases, and 8 bases had no gene match. From germline, CDR1 is MNHEY and CDR2 SVGAGI. The CDR3 has 15 amino acids. The CDR3 is CASSWASGRAGEQYF. CDR3 coding DNA: TGTGCCAGCAGTTGGGCTAGCGGGAGGGCCGGAGAGCAGTACTTC.

This clone turned up a few times. Other DNA sequences in this sample translate to the same CDR3. This chain connects TRBV6-6 to TRBJ1-2, with 7 positions matching TRBD1. V shed 5 bases and J 4 bases; nucleotides not matched to a gene: 1. CDR3 length: 12 residues. Germline loops: CDR1 MNHNY, CDR2 SVGAGI (reference sequence). CDR3 region: CASSTGVYGYTF. The DNA for the CDR3 is TGTGCCAGCAGTACAGGGGTCTATGGCTACACCTTC.

The chain is built from TRBV7-9 and TRBJ2-1; D ambiguous. Germline values: CDR1 SEHNR, CDR2 FQNEAQ (reference sequence). V lost 4 bases and J 2 bases, leaving 24 bases between the germline ends. This CDR3 has 19 amino acids. CDR3 amino acids: CASSSSSRSRSLAYNEQFF. The CDR3 coding sequence is TGTGCCAGCAGCTCCTCCTCTCGGTCCAGGTCTCTGGCCTACAATGAGCAGTTCTTC.

This clone was recorded once. The chain has TRBV11-1 and TRBJ1-1, with 10 bases that match TRBD1. From germline, CDR1 is SGHAT and CDR2 FQDESV (reference sequence). After removal of 6 bases from V and 5 bases from J, the junction contained 9 bases not matched to a gene. This CDR3 contains 15 residues. CDR3 amino acids: CASRTRDRGGTEAFF. CDR3 nucleotides: TGTGCCAGCAGGACCCGGGACAGGGGTGGGACTGAAGCTTTCTTT. Together with reference TRBV11-1 and TRBJ1-1, the CDR3 gives the full variable domain: EAEVAQSPRYKITEKSQAVAFWCDPISGHATLYWYRQILGQGPELLVQFQDESVVDDSQLPKDRFSAERLKGVDSTLKIQPAELGDSAMYLCASRTRDRGGTEAFFGQGTRLTVV.

The genes are TRBV28 and TRBJ2-4, with a possible D match to TRBD1 (5 bases). Germline values: CDR1 MDHEN, CDR2 SYDVKM. V lost 4 bases to trimming and J lost 3 bases, with 22 bases between them. The CDR3 has 18 residues. CDR3 DNA sequence: TGTGCCAGCAGTTACCTACAGGTTCGGCTGCAAGGCAAAAACATTCAGTACTTC. This codes for CASSYLQVRLQGKNIQYF.

The chain combines TRBV5-1 with TRBJ1-4; D possibly corresponds to TRBD1 (6 bases). The CDR3 extends over 14 amino acids. V was clipped by 5 bases and J by 8 bases, with 16 bases between them. Germline V gene data show CDR1 as SGHRS and CDR2 as YFSETQ. The CDR3 spells CASRGAGGEEKLFF. The CDR3 nucleotides are TGCGCCAGCAGGGGGGCCGGGGGGGAGGAAAAACTGTTTTTT.

In its sample, this clone was seen a few times. The chain is built from TRBV6-5 and TRBJ2-2; possibly TRBD2 for D (5 bases). This CDR3 region has 15 residues. Germline V gene lookup returns CDR1 MNHEY and CDR2 SVGAGI. The germline V and J ends were trimmed by 2 bases and 9 bases, with 16 bases remaining between them. In DNA, the CDR3 is TGTGCCAGCAGTTACGTGGGAGAATCCCACCGGGAGCTGTTTTTT. It yields the protein CASSYVGESHRELFF.

Comment on this clone: The same CDR3 also results from other DNA sequences found in this sample. The CDR3 bases are TGCGCCAGCAGCTCTCAAGAGACCCAGTACTTC. The encoded protein is CASSSQETQYF. The gene calls are TRBV5-1 and TRBJ2-5; no clear D gene. Trimming removed 3 bases at V and 2 bases at J, with 2 bases between. Germline values: CDR1 SGHRS, CDR2 YFSETQ. This CDR3 has 11 amino acids. Full variable domain (rest looked up from reference TRBV5-1 and TRBJ2-5): KAGVTQTPRYLIKTRGQQVTLSCSPISGHRSVSWYQQTPGQGLQFLFEYFSETQRNKGNFPGRFSGRQFSNSRSEMNVSTLELGDSALYLCASSSQETQYFGPGTRLLVL.